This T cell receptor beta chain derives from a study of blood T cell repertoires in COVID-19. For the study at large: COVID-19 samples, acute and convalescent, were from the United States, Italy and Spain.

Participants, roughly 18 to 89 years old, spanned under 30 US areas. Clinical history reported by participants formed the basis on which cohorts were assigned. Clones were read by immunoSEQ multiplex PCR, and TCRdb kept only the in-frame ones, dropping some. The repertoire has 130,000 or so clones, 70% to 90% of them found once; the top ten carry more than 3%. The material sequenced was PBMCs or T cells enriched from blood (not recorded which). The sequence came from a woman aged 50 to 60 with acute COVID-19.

Here the CDR3 reads CASRDTGAPNTEAFF. CDR3 bases: TGTGCCAGCAGGGATACAGGGGCCCCGAACACTGAAGCTTTCTTT. The chain couples TRBV2 to TRBJ1-1; 7 positions agree with TRBD1. There are 15 residues in the CDR3. V gave up 6 bases and J gave up 1 base; unmatched junction bases: 8. Germline V gene lookup returns CDR1 SNHLY and CDR2 FYNNEI.